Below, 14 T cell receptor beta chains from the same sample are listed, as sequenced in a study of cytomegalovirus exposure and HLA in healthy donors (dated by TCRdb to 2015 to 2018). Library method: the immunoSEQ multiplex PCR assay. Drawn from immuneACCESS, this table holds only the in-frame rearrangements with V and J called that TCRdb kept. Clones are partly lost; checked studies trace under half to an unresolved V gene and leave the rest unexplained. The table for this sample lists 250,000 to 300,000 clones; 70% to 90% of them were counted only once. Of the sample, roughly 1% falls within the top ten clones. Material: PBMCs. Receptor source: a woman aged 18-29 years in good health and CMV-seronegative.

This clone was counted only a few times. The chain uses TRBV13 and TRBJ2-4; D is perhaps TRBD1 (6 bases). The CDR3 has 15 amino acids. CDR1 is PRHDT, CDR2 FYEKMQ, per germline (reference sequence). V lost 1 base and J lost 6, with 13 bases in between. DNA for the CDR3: TGTGCCAGCAGCTTAGCCCTGCAGGGGCCAAACATTCAGTACTTC. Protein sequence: CASSLALQGPNIQYF.

The CDR3 region is CASSYLLAGGLNEQFF. CDR3 coding DNA: TGTGCCAGCAGTTATCTACTAGCGGGGGGGCTCAATGAGCAGTTCTTC. J is TRBJ2-1 and V is TRBV11-2, with 13 bases fitting TRBD2. The CDR3 contains 16 residues. Trimming at V came to 6 bases and at J to 6 bases, leaving 8 bases not matched to a gene. Per germline, CDR1 SGHAT and CDR2 FQNNGV. The variable domain in full, completed from reference TRBV11-2 and TRBJ2-1, reads EAGVAQSPRYKIIEKRQSVAFWCNPISGHATLYWYQQILGQGPKLLIQFQNNGVVDDSQLPKDRFSAERLKGVDSTLKIQPAKLEDSAVYLCASSYLLAGGLNEQFFGPGTRLTVL.

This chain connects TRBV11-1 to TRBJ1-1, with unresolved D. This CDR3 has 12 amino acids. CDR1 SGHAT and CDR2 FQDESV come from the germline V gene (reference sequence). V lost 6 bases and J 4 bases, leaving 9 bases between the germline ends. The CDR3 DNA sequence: TGTGCCAGCAGTTTCCTGAGCACTGAAGCTTTCTTT. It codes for CASSFLSTEAFF.

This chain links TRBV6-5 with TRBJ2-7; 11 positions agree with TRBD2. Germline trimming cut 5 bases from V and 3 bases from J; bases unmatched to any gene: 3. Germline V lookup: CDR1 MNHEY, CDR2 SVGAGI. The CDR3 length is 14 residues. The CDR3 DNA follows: TGTGCCAGCAGTACTAGCGGGAGAGGCTACGAGCAGTACTTC. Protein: CASSTSGRGYEQYF.

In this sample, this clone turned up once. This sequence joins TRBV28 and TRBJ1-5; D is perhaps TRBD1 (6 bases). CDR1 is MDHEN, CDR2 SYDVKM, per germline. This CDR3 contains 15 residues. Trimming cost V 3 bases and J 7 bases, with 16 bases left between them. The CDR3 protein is CASSFPGEFSQPQHF. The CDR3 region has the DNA TGTGCCAGCAGTTTCCCAGGGGAATTCAGCCAGCCCCAGCATTTT.

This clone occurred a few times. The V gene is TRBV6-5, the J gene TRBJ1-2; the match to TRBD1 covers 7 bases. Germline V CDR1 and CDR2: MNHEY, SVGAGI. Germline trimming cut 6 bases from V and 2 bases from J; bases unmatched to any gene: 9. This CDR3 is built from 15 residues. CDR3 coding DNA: TGTGCCAGCAGACCCCCGGGACAGCTCAACTATGGCTACACCTTC. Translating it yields CASRPPGQLNYGYTF.

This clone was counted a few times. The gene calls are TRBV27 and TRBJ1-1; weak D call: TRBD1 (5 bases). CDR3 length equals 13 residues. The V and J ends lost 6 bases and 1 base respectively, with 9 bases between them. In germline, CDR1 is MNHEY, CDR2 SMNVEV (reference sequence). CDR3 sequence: CASRPTGNTEAFF. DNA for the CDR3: TGTGCCAGCAGGCCTACAGGGAACACTGAAGCTTTCTTT.

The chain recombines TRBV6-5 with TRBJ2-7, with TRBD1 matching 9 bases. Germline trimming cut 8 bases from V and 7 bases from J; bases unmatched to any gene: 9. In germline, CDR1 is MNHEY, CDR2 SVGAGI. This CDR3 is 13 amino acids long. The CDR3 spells CASSTGTGLEQYF. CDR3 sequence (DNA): TGTGCCAGCTCCACCGGGACAGGGTTGGAGCAGTACTTC.

CDR3 coding DNA: TGCGCCAGCAGCTTGGTGCCAGGGAACTCCTACGAGCAGTACTTC. This codes for CASSLVPGNSYEQYF. This rearrangement joins TRBV5-1 to TRBJ2-7, with a weak D call TRBD1 (5 bases). The V and J ends lost 0 bases and 0 bases respectively, with 10 bases between them. The CDR3 length is 15 residues. Looked up from germline, CDR1 is SGHRS and CDR2 is YFSETQ.

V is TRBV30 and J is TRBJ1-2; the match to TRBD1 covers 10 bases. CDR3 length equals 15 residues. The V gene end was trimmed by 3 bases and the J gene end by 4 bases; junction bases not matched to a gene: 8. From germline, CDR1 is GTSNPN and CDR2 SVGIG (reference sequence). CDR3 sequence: CAWSALGTGVYGYTF. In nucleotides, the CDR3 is TGTGCCTGGAGCGCCCTAGGGACAGGGGTCTATGGCTACACCTTC.

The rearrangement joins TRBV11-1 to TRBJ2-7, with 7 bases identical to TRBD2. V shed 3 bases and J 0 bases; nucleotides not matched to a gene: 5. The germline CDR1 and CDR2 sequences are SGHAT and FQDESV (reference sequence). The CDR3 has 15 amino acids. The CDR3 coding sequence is TGTGCCAGCAGCTTTGAGGCGGGGGACTCCTACGAGCAGTACTTC. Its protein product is CASSFEAGDSYEQYF.

The CDR3 nucleotides are TGTGCCAGCAGCAGCTGGGGGCCCCCGGCAAATGGCTACACCTTC. It specifies CASSSWGPPANGYTF. J is TRBJ1-2 and V is TRBV6-5; the D gene is possibly TRBD1 (6 bases). There are 15 residues in the CDR3. Trimming took 6 bases from V and 6 from J, leaving 20 bases between them. Germline V gene sequence: CDR1 MNHEY, CDR2 SVGAGI.

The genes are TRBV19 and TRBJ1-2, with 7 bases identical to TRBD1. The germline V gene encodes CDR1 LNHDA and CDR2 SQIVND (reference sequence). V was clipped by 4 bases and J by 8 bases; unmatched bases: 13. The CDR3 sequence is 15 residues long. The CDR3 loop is CASSRQRDSLEGYTF. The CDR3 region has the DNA TGTGCCAGTAGTAGACAACGGGACAGCCTGGAGGGCTACACCTTC. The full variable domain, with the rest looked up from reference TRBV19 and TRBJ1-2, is DGGITQSPKYLFRKEGQNVTLSCEQNLNHDAMYWYRQDPGQGLRLIYYSQIVNDFQKGDIAEGYSVSREKKESFPLTVTSAQKNPTAFYLCASSRQRDSLEGYTFGSGTRLTVV.

The CDR3 is CAVKGTGEHQPQHF. CDR3 coding DNA: TGTGCCGTAAAAGGGACAGGGGAACATCAGCCCCAGCATTTT. The chain employs TRBV6-1 and TRBJ1-5, with 10 bases fitting TRBD1. Germline CDR1 and CDR2: MNHNS and SASEGT. The CDR3 sequence is 14 residues long. The V segment lost 11 bases and the J segment 5 bases; nucleotides outside the gene matches: 9.